The source of this T cell receptor (beta chain) is a study of shared clonotypes between healthy human individuals (TCRdb year 2020). Turning to the overall study: The cohort included a few men and two women between 18 and 49 years of age. The study deeply sequenced blood TCR repertoires of five healthy adults to estimate repertoire size and the extent of clonotype sharing between individuals. To increase sequencing depth and limit assay-specific biases, TCR repertoire library preparation and sequencing were carried out by different laboratories using diverse techniques. Leukapheresis yielded between about 0.8 and 9.5 billion PBMCs per donor. General conclusions and limits of the study: Sampling was restricted to blood, and TCR repertoires in tissues likely differ from the TCR repertoires found in blood. The genetic and exposure-history diversity represented was limited by the small number of donors. Pairwise subsampling led to the expectation that sequencing depth would affect the degree of clonotype sharing among donors.

Using the deep immunoSEQ assay, TCR CDR3 regions were amplified from genomic DNA by multiplex PCR. Extracted genomic DNA from each cell subset was spread evenly across all wells of several immunoSEQ 96-well plates, with each plate serving as a replicate. For unsorted PBMC, approximately 0.3 ug of genomic DNA, equivalent to tens of thousands of T cell genomes, went into each replicate PCR. Genomic DNA from unsorted PBMC was sequenced over ten immunoSEQ deep assay plates. Purified libraries were quantified with a Qubit 3.0 fluorometer, sized on a Bioanalyzer 2100, and re-quantified with the KAPA Library Quantification kit. Every immunoSEQ 96-well plate was sequenced on a dedicated single-read 150-cycle Illumina NextSeq 550 flow cell. As for the authors' bioinformatics: The immunoSEQ output contained only junctional sequences without quality scores, so filtering could not match that applied to full-length reads. Sequences were annotated with PyIR, a Python wrapper for IgBLAST v1.9, using IMGT germline references to assign V/J genes and CDR3. Reads were filtered out if the reads had weak V/J assignments (E-value above 1e-6), no CDR3, stop codons, out-of-frame junctions, or ambiguous translated residues. V3J clonotypes were defined by identical inferred V gene, J gene, and CDR3 amino acid sequence. Percentage overlap between repertoires was computed as shared unique clonotypes divided by the size of the smaller repertoire. Three approaches were used to assess repertoire richness: RTK rarefaction, the Chao1 estimator, and Recon v2.1 estimates of unobserved clonotypes. TCRdb stores this immuneACCESS table with in-frame sequences only. Part of the clones is absent; in the studies checked, under half of the shortfall reflects unresolved V genes, and no reason is known for the rest. V, J and clone size are those of that table, while D and trimming were read from the DNA. The sample table holds around 440,000 clones, of which over 60% were seen once. The ten largest make up more than 10% of the sample.

As for this clone: The clone's antigen remains unknown. Base qualities are missing; no much larger clone stands one base away. Other DNA sequences in the sample encode the same CDR3.

For CDR1 and CDR2, the germline V gene lists SGHRS and YFSETQ. The CDR3 runs 16 residues from the cysteine to the phenylalanine. Kept here is only the CDR3 DNA, which spans 48 bases and is read in frame from base 1. The V end gives up 2 bases and the J end 2 bases, leaving 5 bases in the junction not matched to a gene. Donors were healthy HIV-negative adults with no recently reported acute infections or vaccinations. Every donor was a Caucasian adult residing in Nashville, Tennessee, USA. For unsorted samples, 70 million to 95 million PBMCs were counted, and genomic DNA was extracted using the QIAamp DNA Blood Mini kit. After blood collection by leukapheresis, PBMCs were isolated using Ficoll-Histopaque density gradient centrifugation and then cryopreserved in the vapor phase of liquid nitrogen.

Sequences were obtained from PBMCs. Recombination connected TRBV5-1 to TRBJ2-2, with 8 central nucleotides matching TRBD2. The TCR sequence derives from a woman aged 40-49 years in good health. Some clones in this sample may be carry-over from other donors' samples. The DNA is as follows: TGCGCCAGCAGCTTATTACTAGCGGCTAACACCGGGGAGCTGTTTTTT. The translation is CASSLLLAANTGELFF.